This T cell receptor (beta chain) is drawn from a study of blood T cells in healthy people across ages (dated by TCRdb to between 2014 and 2017). Regarding the study in general: Template switching captured roughly one uniquely barcoded TCR beta cDNA molecule per two T cells in model experiments. The donors were split into four age groups: young (average around 15 years), middle-aged (roughly 40), aged (62) and long-lived (more than 80). To avoid experimental bias, donors of different ages were randomly spread across the sequencing lanes. To track age-related changes in TCR beta repertoire diversity, the study relied on deep sequencing normalized with unique cDNA molecular identifiers. The study analyzed two additional independent replicas of 1 million unique cDNA reads from the same blood draw for two donors, one aged 18 to 29 and one aged 80 or older. Here is what the overall study found, with its caveats: The percentage of naive T cells measured by flow cytometry correlated strongly with observed TCR beta diversity. Compared with the aged group, more naive CD4+ T cells, fewer expanded clones and increased TCR diversity were shown by the long-lived group, suggesting age selection. Conclusive comparison of naive and antigen-experienced compartments was prevented by the profiling of bulk unsorted PBMCs. As age increased, observed TCR beta diversity per million T cells dropped in a roughly linear way, and a significant reduction was already evident by age 40. Donor CMV infection status was unknown, potentially confounding age-related changes in expanded clonotypes. Total diversity estimates from one million sequenced T cells were considered lower bounds and underestimates.

Receptors were amplified or captured by 5' RACE. TCRdb shows the sequencer as Illumina HiSeq 2500. A second PCR of roughly 6 to 12 cycles was performed with a sample-barcoded 5' primer and a J-beta primer mix. A template-switch 5' adaptor carrying 12 random nucleotides introduced a unique molecular identifier onto each TCR beta cDNA molecule. Each sample yielded at least 3 million CDR3-containing paired-end reads. First-strand cDNA synthesis was performed from all RNA using the Mint cDNA synthesis kit, with priming by a TRBC-specific oligonucleotide. Following uracil-DNA glycosylase treatment, a first 18-cycle PCR with universal primers M1SS and BC2_uni_R was performed on all cDNA. In the authors' own workflow: For normalization, 1 million high-quality reads were randomly selected from each sample, with every read carrying a distinct molecular identifier. Instead of being binned into consensus sequences, reads that shared molecular identifiers were thrown out. MiTCR, set to a Q25 quality threshold and the strictest error-elimination algorithm, was used for CDR3 identification, clonotype clustering and error correction. Lower-bound total TCR beta diversity was estimated with a nonparametric unseen species model using Euler transformation. Using fastp at Q25 and MiXCR, TCRdb reprocessed the public reads and kept productive beta chains. CDR3 protein duplicates are merged, each entry listing the most common genes and DNA. What appears here as the V and J calls and clone size reflects TCRdb's work, not the paper's. A total of some 1.5 million distinct CDR3 sequences appear in this sample, 28% of them only once. About 8% of the sample comes from the top ten.

The 35 to 40 donors, aged about 6 to 100 years, were systemically healthy Caucasian individuals from Russia. Each donor gave 8 to 10 milliliters of peripheral blood, drawn into EDTA-treated Vacutainer tubes. PBMCs were isolated by Ficoll-Paque density-gradient centrifugation, with at least 7 million obtained per sample. Total RNA, at least 6 micrograms per sample, was extracted from PBMCs with Trizol reagent. The percentages of naive CD45RAhigh/CD27high T cells were determined by flow cytometry on a PBMC aliquot from every donor. The CDR3 holds 15 amino acids from the cysteine to the phenylalanine. The DNA shown is the 45-base CDR3, in frame from base 1. The junction shows trimming of 4 bases on V and 10 bases on J, and the gene matches do not reach 7 bases of it. From the germline V gene, CDR1 is SNHLY and CDR2 is FYNNEI. Of note for this clonotype: The antigen it recognizes is unknown. No base quality values were provided; no much bigger clone lies one nucleotide off.

The rearrangement joined TRBV2 to TRBJ1-6; 10 central nucleotides agree with TRBD1. The sequenced material came from blood. This TCR derives from a woman under 40 in good health. The DNA is as follows: TGTGCCAGCAGTGCGAGACAGGGGGCCGCATCACCCCTCCACTTT. Its product reads: CASSARQGAASPLHF.